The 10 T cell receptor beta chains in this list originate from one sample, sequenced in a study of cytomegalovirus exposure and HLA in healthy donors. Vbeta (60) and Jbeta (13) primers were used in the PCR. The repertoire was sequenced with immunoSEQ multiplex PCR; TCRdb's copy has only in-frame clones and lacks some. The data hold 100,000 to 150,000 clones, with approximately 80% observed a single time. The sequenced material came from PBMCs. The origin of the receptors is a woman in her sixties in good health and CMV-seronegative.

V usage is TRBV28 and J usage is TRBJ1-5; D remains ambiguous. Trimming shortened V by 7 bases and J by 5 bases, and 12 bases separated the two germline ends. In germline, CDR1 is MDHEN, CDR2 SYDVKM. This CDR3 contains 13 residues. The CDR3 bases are TGTGCCAGCAATACTTTTTCTCATCAGCCCCAGCATTTT. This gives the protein CASNTFSHQPQHF.

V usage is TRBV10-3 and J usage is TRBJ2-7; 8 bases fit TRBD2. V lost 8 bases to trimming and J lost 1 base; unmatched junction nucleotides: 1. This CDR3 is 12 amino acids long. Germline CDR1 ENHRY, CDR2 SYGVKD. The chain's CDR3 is CAIGGRSYEQYF. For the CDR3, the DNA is TGTGCCATCGGCGGGAGGTCCTACGAGCAGTACTTC.

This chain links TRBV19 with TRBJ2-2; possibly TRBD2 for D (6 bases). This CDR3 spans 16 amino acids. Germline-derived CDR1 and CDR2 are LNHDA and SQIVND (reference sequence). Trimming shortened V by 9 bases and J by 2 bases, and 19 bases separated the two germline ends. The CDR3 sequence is CASIHPGLFNTGELFF. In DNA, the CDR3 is TGTGCCAGCATTCACCCGGGACTCTTCAACACCGGGGAGCTGTTTTTT.

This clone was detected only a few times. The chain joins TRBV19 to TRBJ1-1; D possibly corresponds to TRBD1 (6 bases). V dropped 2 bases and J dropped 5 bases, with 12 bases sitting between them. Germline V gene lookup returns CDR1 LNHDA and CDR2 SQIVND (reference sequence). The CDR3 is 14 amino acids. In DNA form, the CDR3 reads TGTGCCAGTAGTATAAGACAGGCAAGGACTGAAGCTTTCTTT. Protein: CASSIRQARTEAFF.

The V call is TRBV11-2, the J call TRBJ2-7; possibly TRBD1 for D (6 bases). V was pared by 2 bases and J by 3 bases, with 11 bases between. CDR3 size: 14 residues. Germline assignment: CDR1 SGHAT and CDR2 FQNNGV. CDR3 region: CASSLMYRDYEQYF. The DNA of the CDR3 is TGTGCCAGCAGCTTAATGTACAGGGACTACGAGCAGTACTTC.

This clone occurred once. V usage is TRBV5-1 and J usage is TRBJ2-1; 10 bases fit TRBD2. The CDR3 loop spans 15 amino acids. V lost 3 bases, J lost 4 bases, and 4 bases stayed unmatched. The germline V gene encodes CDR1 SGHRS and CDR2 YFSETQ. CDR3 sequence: CASSYGLADYNEQFF. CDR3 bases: TGCGCCAGCAGCTACGGACTAGCGGATTACAATGAGCAGTTCTTC.

The CDR3 spells CAWEELAGGYNEQFF. DNA of the CDR3: TGTGCCTGGGAGGAACTAGCGGGAGGCTACAATGAGCAGTTCTTC. The chain joins TRBV30 to TRBJ2-1, with 12 bases matching TRBD2. From germline, CDR1 is GTSNPN and CDR2 SVGIG (reference sequence). The V gene end was trimmed by 5 bases and the J gene end by 3 bases; junction bases not matched to a gene: 5. This CDR3 has 15 amino acids.

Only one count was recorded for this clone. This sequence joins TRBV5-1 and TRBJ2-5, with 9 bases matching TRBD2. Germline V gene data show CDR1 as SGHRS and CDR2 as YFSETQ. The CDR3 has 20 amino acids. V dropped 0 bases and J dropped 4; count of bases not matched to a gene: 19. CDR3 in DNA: TGCGCCAGCAGCTTGGTCTATTTAACTAGCGGGCGCGAGTTTCCAGAGACCCAGTACTTC. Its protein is CASSLVYLTSGREFPETQYF.

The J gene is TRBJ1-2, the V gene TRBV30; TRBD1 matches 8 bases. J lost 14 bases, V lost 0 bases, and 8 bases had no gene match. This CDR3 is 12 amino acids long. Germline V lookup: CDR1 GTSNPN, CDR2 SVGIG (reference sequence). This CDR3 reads CAWSVRTGSWTF. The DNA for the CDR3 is TGTGCCTGGAGTGTAAGGACAGGGAGTTGGACCTTC. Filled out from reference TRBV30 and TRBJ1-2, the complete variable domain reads SQTIHQWPATLVQPVGSPLSLECTVEGTSNPNLYWYRQAAGRGLQLLFYSVGIGQISSEVPQNLSASRPQDRQFILSSKKLLLSDSGFYLCAWSVRTGSWTFGSGTRLTVV.

CDR3 residues: CASKVDREGVEQFF. In DNA form, the CDR3 reads TGTGCCAGCAAGGTGGACAGGGAGGGGGTTGAGCAGTTCTTC. The V and J genes are TRBV2 and TRBJ2-1; tentative D call: TRBD1 (8 bases). CDR1 and CDR2 (germline): SNHLY, FYNNEI. The CDR3 spans 14 residues. The V end was cut by 7 bases, the J end by 9 bases, with 19 bases between.